Presented here are 5 T cell receptor beta chains from one specimen sequenced in a study of blood T cell repertoires in COVID-19. Sequencing used immunoSEQ multiplex PCR; TCRdb keeps in-frame clones, though not all of them. This table holds approximately 150,000 clones, around 85% found once. What was sequenced was peripheral blood. The receptor source for this set is a man aged 55-75 years with active or convalescent COVID-19.

The sample holds a few counts of this clone. V is TRBV5-8 and J is TRBJ1-4; 10 nucleotides match TRBD1. J was trimmed by 4 bases and V by 4 bases; bases with no gene match: 7. Germline-derived CDR1 and CDR2 are SGHTS and YDEGEE. The length of the CDR3 is 16 residues. CDR3 nucleotide sequence: TGTGCCAGCAGCGCGACAGGGGGCCTCCGTAATGAAAAACTGTTTTTT. Translating it yields CASSATGGLRNEKLFF.

This chain links TRBV29-1 with TRBJ1-2; D uncertain. There are 12 residues in the CDR3. V was shortened by 0 bases and J by 8 bases, with 10 bases between the two germline ends. Per germline, CDR1 SQVTM and CDR2 ANQGSEA. DNA of the CDR3: TGCAGCGTTGAAGACGAGGGTGGAGGCTACACCTTC. Protein sequence: CSVEDEGGGYTF.

The V gene is TRBV9, the J gene TRBJ2-7; TRBD1 aligns across 7 bases. Germline V gene lookup returns CDR1 SGDLS and CDR2 YYNGEE. The J segment lost 3 bases and the V segment lost 4 bases, leaving 4 bases of the junction unmatched. CDR3 length: 13 residues. The CDR3: CASSPRTGYEQYF. The CDR3 region has the DNA TGTGCCAGCAGCCCGCGGACAGGCTACGAGCAGTACTTC.

The chain combines TRBV6-5 with TRBJ2-5, with 10 nucleotides matching TRBD1. Trimming at V came to 2 bases and at J to 1 base, leaving 1 base not matched to a gene. The V gene's germline CDR1 is MNHEY and CDR2 SVGAGI. The length of the CDR3 is 15 residues. Here the CDR3 reads CASSYGTGVQETQYF. The CDR3 DNA reads as TGTGCCAGCAGTTACGGGACAGGGGTCCAAGAGACCCAGTACTTC.

V gene TRBV28 combines with J gene TRBJ1-1; a weak D match, TRBD1 (6 bases). Germline V gene data show CDR1 as MDHEN and CDR2 as SYDVKM. With 4 bases removed from V and 5 bases from J, the gap between germline ends came to 8 bases. The CDR3 length is 12 residues. CDR3 nucleotide sequence: TGTGCCAGCAGTTCAGGGGTTACTGAAGCTTTCTTT. As protein: CASSSGVTEAFF.